Below, 24 T cell receptor beta chains from the same sample are listed, as sequenced in a study of tumor-infiltrating lymphocytes in primary liver carcinoma. Researchers generated TCR beta cDNA from roughly 500 ng of total RNA, relying on a constant-region primer. Employing slightly modified ARM-PCR, three nested multiplex PCR rounds were run, and these gave rise to the TCR beta libraries. PCR rounds one and two used TRBV1-TRBV30 forward primers with a C-beta reverse primer for around 11 cycles each. In TCRdb, the multiplex PCR reads were re-called with MiXCR into one record per CDR3 protein. In the table there are about 200,000 distinct CDR3 sequences, around four fifths of which are singletons. Bulk tissue was left unsorted, and RNA and DNA were co-extracted from approximately 20-30 mg of it. The source material was tumor tissue from primary liver carcinoma. The receptors were sampled from a man aged 40-49 years with primary liver carcinoma and hepatitis B virus infection.

Concerning this clonotype itself: The CDR3 ends on some other residue instead of the conserved phenylalanine or tryptophan, so this is likely a read error. The chain couples TRBV6-5 to TRBJ2-7; 8 bases align to TRBD2. This CDR3 is 15 amino acids long. Trimming cost V 4 bases and J 5 bases; bases outside gene matches: 10. CDR1 is MNHEY, CDR2 SVGAGI, per germline. CDR3 DNA sequence: TGTGCCAGCAGTTCACCCAGCGGGAGATCCCACGAGCAGTACTTA. Its protein is CASSSPSGRSHEQYL.

Concerning this clonotype itself: Germline and junction disagree at one end, which may indicate a read error. This chain links TRBV29-1 with TRBJ2-7; 11 positions agree with TRBD2. The CDR3 spans 12 residues. Germline V gene lookup returns CDR1 SQVTM and CDR2 ANQGSEA. The CDR3 bases are TGCAGCGTACTAGCGGGAGTCTACAAGCAGTATTTC. This codes for CSVLAGVYKQYF.

Turning to this clonotype: At one end, the junction sequence differs from germline, possibly due to a read error. The genes are TRBV4-3 and TRBJ2-5, with a possible D match to TRBD2 (6 bases). CDR1 and CDR2 from the germline V gene are LGHNA and YSLEER. There are 19 residues in the CDR3. Here the CDR3 DNA reads TGTGCCAGCAGCCCCAGTTGGACTACCCCAGCGGCCTTTGGAGAGACCCAGTATTTC. It encodes CASSPSWTTPAAFGETQYF.

On this clonotype itself: A much larger clone is a single base away; this may be a read error. The chain carries TRBV30 and TRBJ1-1; 9 positions match TRBD1. Germline V gene lookup returns CDR1 GTSNPN and CDR2 SVGIG (reference sequence). CDR3 length: 14 amino acids. The CDR3 coding sequence is TGTGCCTGGAACCACGGGACAGGGAACATTGAAGCTTTCTTT. Translated: CAWNHGTGNIEAFF.

In its sample, this clonotype was seen once. No conserved phenylalanine or tryptophan ends this CDR3, so it is likely a read error. The V call is TRBV11-1, the J call TRBJ2-1, with TRBD2 matching 9 bases. Germline V gives CDR1 SGHAT, CDR2 FQDESV (reference sequence). The CDR3 loop spans 13 amino acids. This chain's CDR3 is CTSSAGGPNEQFY. CDR3 nucleotides: TGTACAAGCAGCGCGGGAGGGCCGAATGAGCAGTTCTAC.

The chain links TRBV11-2 to TRBJ2-1; D unresolved. The germline gives CDR1 SGHAT, CDR2 FQNNGV. The V end lost 5 bases, the J end lost 3 bases, and 26 bases lay between the germline ends. The CDR3 runs to 19 residues. CDR3 DNA sequence: TGTGCCAGCAGCGCCCACGTCTTAGGGCGATATCCATTCTACAATGAGCAGTTCTTC. This sequence encodes CASSAHVLGRYPFYNEQFF.

This clonotype was seen many times. This chain links TRBV5-8 with TRBJ2-3, with 13 bases matching TRBD2. V dropped 4 bases and J dropped 0; count of bases not matched to a gene: 11. The CDR3 loop spans 19 amino acids. Germline values: CDR1 SGHTS, CDR2 YDEGEE. The CDR3 spells CASSRGLAGEYKSTDTQYF. CDR3 DNA: TGTGCCAGCAGCCGAGGACTAGCGGGAGAGTACAAGAGCACAGATACGCAGTATTTT.

With regard to this clonotype: Relative to the germline gene, one junction end is altered; a read error may explain this. The V gene is TRBV5-1, the J gene TRBJ1-1; tentatively, D is TRBD1 (5 bases). The length of the CDR3 is 16 residues. From germline, CDR1 is SGHRS and CDR2 YFSETQ. The CDR3 coding sequence is TGCGCCAGCGGCTCCAACCCACCGGGGCTGAACATTGAAGCTTTCTTT. Protein sequence: CASGSNPPGLNIEAFF.

A word on this clonotype: Relative to the germline gene, one junction end is altered; a read error may explain this. The genes are TRBV14 and TRBJ2-2; 7 bases are a match to TRBD2. Per the germline V gene, CDR1 is SGHDN and CDR2 is FVKESK. The CDR3 extends over 11 amino acids. In DNA, the CDR3 is TGTGTCAGCAGCCAAGTGCGGGAGCGGTTTTTT. This encodes CVSSQVRERFF.

This clonotype occurred a few times. Sequence at one end of the junction differs from germline and may be a read error. V gene TRBV12-3 or TRBV12-4 combines with J gene TRBJ2-4, with unresolved D. The CDR3 totals 13 residues. CDR3 in amino acids: CVAARDGKNIQYF. The CDR3 region has the DNA TGTGTCGCGGCTCGAGACGGAAAAAACATTCAATACTTC.

This clonotype came up once. The conserved closing phenylalanine or tryptophan is absent in this CDR3, likely reflecting a read error. No DNA is shown, since the ends of the CDR3 on it are uncertain; the CDR3 is the one TCRdb lists. V and J are TRBV6-1 and TRBJ2-7; TRBD1 was called by the table and not checked on the DNA. Looked up from germline, CDR1 is MNHNS and CDR2 is SASEGT. The CDR3 extends over 15 residues, inclusive of both ends. CDR3 amino acids: CASTPVTGAPTQQYL.

This clonotype was seen repeatedly, ten times or more. The chain combines TRBV4-1 with TRBJ1-4; D ambiguous. CDR3 length: 15 residues. V gave up 0 bases and J gave up 5 bases, with 10 bases separating them. CDR1 is MGHRA and CDR2 is YSYEKL in the germline V gene. The CDR3 sequence: CASSQDTGLNEKLFF. The CDR3 bases are TGCGCCAGCAGCCAAGACACGGGATTAAATGAAAAACTGTTTTTT.

The genes are TRBV4-2 and TRBJ2-1, with a possible D match to TRBD2 (6 bases). V was trimmed by 4 bases and J by 8 bases, leaving 18 bases between them. Germline values: CDR1 LGHNA, CDR2 YNFKEQ. The CDR3 is made up of 15 amino acids. The CDR3, as DNA: TGTGCCAGCAGCCTAGGTAGCGGTCCAGAGGATGAGCAGTTCTTC. It encodes CASSLGSGPEDEQFF.

As for this clonotype: Given the absence of the conserved phenylalanine or tryptophan at the CDR3 end, a read error is likely. The chain uses TRBV6-6 and TRBJ2-1; D is ambiguous. With 2 bases removed from V and 5 bases from J, the gap between germline ends came to 10 bases. This CDR3 comprises 14 residues. Germline V lookup: CDR1 MNHNY, CDR2 SVGAGI (reference sequence). The CDR3: CASSYGQRDNEQFY. For the CDR3, the DNA is TGTGCCAGCAGTTACGGGCAGAGAGACAATGAGCAGTTCTAC.

About this clonotype: At one boundary the junction diverges from the germline segment, which might be a read error. The chain has TRBV11-1 and TRBJ2-7; TRBD1 matches 7 bases. Per germline, CDR1 SGHAT and CDR2 FQDESV (reference sequence). This CDR3 comprises 13 residues. The CDR3 loop is CTSRGKRSYNQYF. DNA of the CDR3: TGTACCAGCAGGGGGAAGCGATCCTACAACCAGTACTTC.

This clonotype showed up many times. The rearrangement links TRBV6-2 or TRBV6-3 to TRBJ2-7; D possibly corresponds to TRBD2 (6 bases). CDR3 length: 14 amino acids. Trimming pared 5 bases from V and 3 bases from J, leaving 14 bases between. The germline CDR1 and CDR2 sequences are MNHEY and SVGEGT. The CDR3 spells CASSGDSRDYEQYF. The CDR3 DNA is TGTGCCAGCAGTGGGGACTCAAGGGACTACGAGCAGTACTTC.

Turning to this clonotype: The junction does not match germline at one end; this may be a read error. The CDR3 reads CASRPYIESSCNVQFF. The CDR3 DNA is TGTGCCAGCAGGCCCTACATAGAATCAAGCTGCAATGTGCAGTTCTTC. The chain links TRBV6-6 to TRBJ2-1, with D unclear. The CDR3 has 16 residues. Per the germline V gene, CDR1 is MNHNY and CDR2 is SVGAGI (reference sequence).

Remarks on this clonotype: At one of its ends the junction is not consistent with the germline gene, which may arise from a read error. The J gene is TRBJ2-1, the V gene TRBV14; D may correspond to TRBD1 or TRBD2 (5 bases each). CDR1 SGHDN and CDR2 FVKESK come from the germline V gene. The CDR3 runs to 16 residues. CDR3 loop: CVSSRRQRGRLIEQFF. CDR3 bases: TGTGTCAGCAGTCGTCGACAGAGGGGCCGGTTAATTGAGCAGTTCTTC. Full variable domain (rest looked up from reference TRBV14 and TRBJ2-1): EAGVTQFPSHSVIEKGQTVTLRCDPISGHDNLYWYRRVMGKEIKFLLHFVKESKQDESGMPNNRFLAERTGGTYSTLKVQPAELEDSGVYFCVSSRRQRGRLIEQFFGPGTRLTVL.

For the CDR3, the DNA is TGTGCCTCGGTGGGCCGTTCAGGAAACACCATATATTTT. It encodes CASVGRSGNTIYF. J is TRBJ1-3 and V is TRBV6-1; D unresolved. This CDR3 is 13 amino acids long. Germline-derived CDR1 and CDR2 are MNHNS and SASEGT. Trimming removed 11 bases at V and 4 bases at J, with 15 bases between.

J is TRBJ2-7 and V is TRBV10-2; 7 bases fit TRBD2. The tail of the sequence fits TRBJ2-1 better, so the J call may be wrong. Germline V gives CDR1 WSHSY, CDR2 SAAADI. This CDR3 contains 18 residues. CDR3 nucleotides: TGCGCCAGCAGTGAGTTGACGGGAGGCCCCGGCGGGTCCTACGAGCAGTTCTTC. As protein: CASSELTGGPGGSYEQFF.

About this clonotype: A read error is likely, as this CDR3 ends without the conserved phenylalanine or tryptophan. The V call is TRBV28, the J call TRBJ2-1, with D possibly matching TRBD1 (6 bases). The CDR3 contains 14 residues. Germline values: CDR1 MDHEN, CDR2 SYDVKM. The CDR3 is CASTLGGFDNEQFL. Written as DNA, the CDR3 is TGTGCCAGCACTTTAGGGGGTTTCGACAATGAGCAGTTCTTA.

Points on this clonotype: This is likely a read error, given that the CDR3 carries no conserved phenylalanine or tryptophan at its end. The DNA is left out, because the CDR3 cannot be placed on it with certainty; the CDR3 is given as TCRdb lists it. The J gene is TRBJ2-2, the V gene TRBV12-3 or TRBV12-4; TRBD2, as called in the table, went unchecked against the DNA. Inclusive of both ends, the CDR3 amounts to 18 amino acids. The CDR3 loop is CASSFPTGGLANSGELYY.

As to this clonotype: The conserved closing phenylalanine or tryptophan is absent in this CDR3, likely reflecting a read error. This chain joins TRBV12-3 or TRBV12-4 and TRBJ2-1, with D possibly matching TRBD1 (5 bases). The CDR3 covers 13 residues. Trimming left V 3 bases short and J 5 bases short, with 8 bases between. Written as DNA, the CDR3 is TGTGCCAGCAGTTTTGACAGAGACAATGAGCAGTTCCTC. This sequence encodes CASSFDRDNEQFL.

On this clonotype: A junction end diverges from the germline sequence, so it may reflect a read error. DNA for the CDR3: TGTGCCACCAGTCGTCGGACTTGCGGGAACAATGAGCAGTTCTTC. Translation: CATSRRTCGNNEQFF. The V call is TRBV6-2 or TRBV6-3, the J call TRBJ2-1, with D possibly matching TRBD2 (6 bases). Germline CDR1 reads MNHEY; CDR2 reads SVGEGT. CDR3 length: 15 amino acids.